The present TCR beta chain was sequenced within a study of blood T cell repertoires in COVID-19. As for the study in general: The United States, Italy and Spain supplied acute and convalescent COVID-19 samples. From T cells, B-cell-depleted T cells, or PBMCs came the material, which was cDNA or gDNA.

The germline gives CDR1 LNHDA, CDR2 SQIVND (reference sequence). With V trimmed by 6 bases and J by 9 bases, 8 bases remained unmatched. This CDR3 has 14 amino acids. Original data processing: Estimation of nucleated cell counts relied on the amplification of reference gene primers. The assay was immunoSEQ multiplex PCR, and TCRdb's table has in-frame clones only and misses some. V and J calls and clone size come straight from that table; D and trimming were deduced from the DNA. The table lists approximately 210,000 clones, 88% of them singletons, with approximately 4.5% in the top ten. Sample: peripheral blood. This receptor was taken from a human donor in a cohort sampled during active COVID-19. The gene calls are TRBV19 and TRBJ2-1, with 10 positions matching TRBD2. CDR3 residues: CASSLAGVGGEQFF. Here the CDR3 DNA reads TGTGCCAGTAGCCTAGCGGGAGTAGGCGGTGAGCAGTTCTTC.